This T cell receptor (beta chain) is drawn from a study of CD8+ T cells in alopecia areata listed by TCRdb under 2018. Looking at the study overall: Treated patients were enrolled in an open-label pilot trial of oral tofacitinib, 5 to 10 mg twice daily, for moderate-to-severe alopecia areata. Scalp clonality was compared among normal scalp (n=4), patchy alopecia areata scalp (n=8), and alopecia totalis/universalis scalp (n=8). Tofacitinib was administered for 6 to 18 months, and 6 months of follow-up off drug were then conducted to assess delayed response and recurrence. To study T cell clonal expansion in alopecia areata, the researchers applied high-throughput TCRbeta sequencing to both the C3H/HeJ mouse model and human patients. Tofacitinib-treated patients had biopsies at baseline and at 4 and 24 weeks of treatment, with a later scalp biopsy in several patients. The RNA source kit depended on sample type: the PAXgene miRNA kit for fixed scalp, the miRNeasy kit for PBMCs, and the RNeasy kit for mouse skin. In humans, TCRbeta sequencing was performed on scalp tissue and on sorted CD4+ and CD8+ peripheral blood T cells from healthy controls and from patients with patchy or totalis/universalis alopecia areata. immunoSEQ multiplex PCR using 35 Vbeta forward primers and 13 Jbeta reverse primers was used to amplify TCRbeta CDR3 regions. Disease severity in treated patients was measured with the SALT score, which quantifies the percentage of affected scalp surface area.

What the study reported, not specific to this receptor: Tofacitinib significantly decreased scalp clonality and the number of expanded CD8+ clones among the top 100 scalp clones. Because the treated cohort was small and included a single nonresponder, larger studies are needed to assess links between baseline CD8+ expansion and response. Compared with normal scalp, lesional scalp had higher clonality and more expanded CD8+ clones, particularly in alopecia totalis/universalis, a pattern that suggests antigenic drive. Compared with mice, TCR sequences shared between patients were less clear, possibly partly because of HLA diversity across the patient population. Unlike mouse skin, where gammadelta T cells dominate, normal human skin contains resident alphabeta T cells that get sequenced too, which complicates analysis of the scalp TCR repertoire. During tofacitinib treatment, many expanded lesional clones remained in scalp and blood, and this persistence may partly explain relapse after treatment is stopped.

On this clone itself: What this receptor recognizes is not known. It has no much larger one-base neighbor in the sample; base qualities were not kept.

The CDR3 covers 14 residues, taking in both the cysteine and the phenylalanine. Just CDR3 DNA is preserved here, 42 bases in frame from base 1. The germline ends are 13 bases apart after V is trimmed by 7 bases and J by 2 bases. In the germline V gene, CDR1 corresponds to LGHNT and CDR2 to FRNRAP. The time point label, read with the paper, signifies: about 5 months on oral tofacitinib. Explained via the paper, the treatment or condition label denotes: oral pan-JAK inhibitor, 5-10 mg twice daily. Lesional scalp punch biopsies and peripheral blood were collected from alopecia areata patients. PBMCs were isolated by density centrifugation and stained for CD3, CD4 and CD8, and CD4+ and CD8+ T cells were sorted on a FACSAria. The method was the immunoSEQ multiplex PCR assay. For TCR sequencing, RNA was extracted from every sample and reverse transcribed into cDNA to serve as template. SuperScript III was used for first-strand cDNA synthesis, primed with a 2:1 mix of oligo-dT and random hexamers. A synthetic immune receptor repertoire was used to measure amplification bias, and any remaining bias was corrected computationally. The published analysis was carried out like this. After raw reads were preprocessed to remove errors, the CDR3 was defined following IMGT conventions as running from the conserved cysteine to phenylalanine. To get clonality, Shannon entropy was normalized by log2 of the number of productive unique TCRs and the result was subtracted from 1. Scalp TCRbeta sequences were cross-referenced with sorted blood CD4 and CD8 repertoires so that the CD4 or CD8 identity of scalp clones could be inferred. Entries here come from immuneACCESS through TCRdb and include only in-frame sequences with V and J called. Some clones fail to appear in such tables; in the studies checked, an unresolved V gene covers under half of the shortfall, and the cause of the remainder is unknown. D and trimming come from the DNA, and the V and J calls and clone size come from that table. The table for this sample lists tens of thousands of clones; roughly 89% of them were counted only once. Under 20% of the sample is held by the ten biggest clonotypes.

This chain joins TRBV12-5 to TRBJ2-3; the D gene is perhaps TRBD1, from 6 matching bases. The receptor comes from a human donor with alopecia areata. Specimen: CD8+ T cells sorted from blood, collected at week 24, from a patient treated with tofacitinib. The CDR3 is CASAPDSPTDTQYF. The nucleotide sequence reads TGTGCTAGTGCCCCGGACAGCCCCACAGATACGCAGTATTTT.